Presented here are 28 T cell receptor beta chains from one specimen sequenced in a study of blood T cell repertoires in COVID-19 (dated by TCRdb to the early 2020s). Receptor amplification or capture employed the immunoSEQ multiplex PCR assay. In TCRdb, the immuneACCESS table is reduced to in-frame sequences with V and J assigned. These tables do not hold every clone; where another copy was compared, an unresolved V gene accounts for under half, and the others remain unexplained. Recorded for this sample are more than 300,000 clones; approximately 84% of them occurred a single time. The ten top clones hold about 4% of the sample. Material: PBMCs or T cells enriched from blood (not recorded which). Receptor source: a man under 40 who had recovered from COVID-19.

The CDR3 loop is CASSERTSGRAHEQYF. The CDR3 DNA follows: TGCGCCAGCAGTGAGCGGACTAGCGGGAGGGCCCACGAGCAGTACTTC. This chain joins TRBV10-1 and TRBJ2-7; TRBD2 matches 15 bases. Trimming took 2 bases from V and 5 from J; bases not matched to a gene: 4. The CDR3 is 16 residues long. From germline, CDR1 is WNHNN and CDR2 SYGVQD (reference sequence).

The V and J genes are TRBV6-5 and TRBJ1-5; 9 nucleotides match TRBD1. The CDR3 contains 14 residues. From germline, CDR1 is MNHEY and CDR2 SVGAGI. V was pared by 5 bases and J by 11 bases, with 10 bases of the junction left unmatched. The CDR3 coding sequence is TGTGCCAGCAGTCCAAGACAGGGGGATTTGGCCCAGCATTTT. The encoded protein is CASSPRQGDLAQHF.

The rearrangement links TRBV6-4 to TRBJ2-7; 7 positions match TRBD2. After removal of 5 bases from V and 3 bases from J, the junction contained 7 bases not matched to a gene. Germline V lookup: CDR1 MRHNA, CDR2 SNTAGT. The CDR3 has 14 amino acids. CDR3 DNA: TGTGCCAGCAGTAATGAGCGGGGAAGCTACGAGCAGTACTTC. Amino acids: CASSNERGSYEQYF.

This chain uses TRBV7-9 with TRBJ2-2, with D unresolved. Trimming removed 3 bases from V and 5 bases from J, with 4 bases in between. The CDR3 spans 12 residues. Germline lookup yields CDR1 SEHNR and CDR2 FQNEAQ (reference sequence). CDR3 bases: TGTGCCAGCAGCTTCTTTACCGGGGAGCTGTTTTTT. Translation: CASSFFTGELFF.

The chain combines TRBV5-1 with TRBJ2-6, with D tentatively TRBD1 (6 bases). The germline V and J ends were trimmed by 4 bases and 4 bases, with 15 bases remaining between them. The germline CDR1 and CDR2 sequences are SGHRS and YFSETQ. The CDR3 runs to 16 residues. The CDR3 bases are TGCGCCAGCAGCAGAACAGGGAACTACGGGGCCAACGTCCTGACTTTC. Translation: CASSRTGNYGANVLTF.

The CDR3 DNA sequence: TGTGCCAGCAGCTTAGTCTCCCGGGGCGGGGGGGCCAGAGATACGCAGTATTTT. It translates to CASSLVSRGGGARDTQYF. The genes are TRBV11-2 and TRBJ2-3, with 9 positions matching TRBD2. Germline CDR1 and CDR2: SGHAT and FQNNGV. The CDR3 runs to 18 residues. Trimming took 1 base from V and 5 from J; bases not matched to a gene: 13. The full variable domain, in which reference TRBV11-2 and TRBJ2-3 provide the parts outside the CDR3, is EAGVAQSPRYKIIEKRQSVAFWCNPISGHATLYWYQQILGQGPKLLIQFQNNGVVDDSQLPKDRFSAERLKGVDSTLKIQPAKLEDSAVYLCASSLVSRGGGARDTQYFGPGTRLTVL.

This chain links TRBV7-2 with TRBJ1-6, with TRBD1 as a possible D gene (6 bases). Trimming left V 2 bases short and J 8 bases short, with 16 bases between. CDR3 length: 16 amino acids. The V gene's germline CDR1 is SGHTA and CDR2 FQGNSA. The CDR3 is CASSLRQAYLDSPLHF. For the CDR3, the DNA is TGTGCCAGCAGCTTAAGACAGGCCTATCTAGATTCACCCCTCCACTTT. Looking up the rest from reference TRBV7-2 and TRBJ1-6 gives the full variable domain: GAGVSQSPSNKVTEKGKDVELRCDPISGHTALYWYRQSLGQGLEFLIYFQGNSAPDKSGLPSDRFSAERTGGSVSTLTIQRTQQEDSAVYLCASSLRQAYLDSPLHFGNGTRLTVT.

This clone occurred a few times. The V call is TRBV28, the J call TRBJ2-7, with D perhaps matching TRBD1 (5 bases). V lost 7 bases and J 2 bases, leaving 12 bases between the germline ends. The CDR3 runs to 13 residues. The germline gives CDR1 MDHEN, CDR2 SYDVKM. The CDR3 DNA reads as TGTGCCAGCATAGACAGCTCACCCTACGAGCAGTACTTC. It encodes CASIDSSPYEQYF.

The V call is TRBV15, the J call TRBJ1-6; D is undetermined. The CDR3 contains 13 residues. V lost 5 bases and J lost 3, with 5 bases in between. Germline V CDR1 and CDR2: LNHNV, YYDKDF (reference sequence). DNA of the CDR3: TGTGCCACCAGCGTAGTCTATAATTCACCCCTCCACTTT. It is translated as CATSVVYNSPLHF.

The chain is built from TRBV30 and TRBJ1-4, with D possibly being TRBD1 (5 bases). The CDR3 spans 16 residues. Germline CDR1 is GTSNPN and CDR2 is SVGIG (reference sequence). The V and J ends lost 3 bases and 0 bases respectively, with 14 bases between them. The CDR3 here is CAWRRQTSATNEKLFF. DNA of the CDR3: TGTGCCTGGAGGAGACAGACAAGTGCAACTAATGAAAAACTGTTTTTT.

The rearrangement joins TRBV7-8 to TRBJ1-2; 8 bases map to TRBD1. Germline V lookup: CDR1 SGHVS, CDR2 FQNEAQ. V lost 0 bases, J lost 8 bases, and 8 bases stayed unmatched. The CDR3 loop spans 15 amino acids. The CDR3 region is CASSLARTGQRGYTF. CDR3 coding DNA: TGTGCCAGCAGCTTAGCCCGGACAGGGCAGAGAGGCTACACCTTC. The full variable domain, its missing parts supplied by reference TRBV7-8 and TRBJ1-2, is GAGVSQSPRYKVAKRGQDVALRCDPISGHVSLFWYQQALGQGPEFLTYFQNEAQLDKSGLPSDRFFAERPEGSVSTLKIQRTQQEDSAVYLCASSLARTGQRGYTFGSGTRLTVV.

This rearrangement joins TRBV19 to TRBJ2-3; D is unresolved. Germline V lookup: CDR1 LNHDA, CDR2 SQIVND (reference sequence). V lost 3 bases to trimming and J lost 0 bases, with 7 bases between them. The CDR3 is 14 amino acids. CDR3 bases: TGTGCCAGTAGTATCCTAATAAGCACAGATACGCAGTATTTT. Protein: CASSILISTDTQYF.

This clone was recorded a few times. The genes are TRBV19 and TRBJ2-2, with D possibly matching TRBD2 (5 bases). The CDR3 is made up of 14 amino acids. Germline lookup yields CDR1 LNHDA and CDR2 SQIVND (reference sequence). The V end was cut by 10 bases, the J end by 0 bases, with 12 bases between. The chain's CDR3 is CATADYSNTGELFF. For the CDR3, the DNA is TGTGCCACCGCAGACTACTCGAACACCGGGGAGCTGTTTTTT.

The chain links TRBV5-1 to TRBJ1-2, with TRBD1 as a possible D gene (5 bases). With 0 bases removed from V and 4 bases from J, the gap between germline ends came to 13 bases. This CDR3 has 15 amino acids. Germline lookup yields CDR1 SGHRS and CDR2 YFSETQ. The CDR3 region has the DNA TGCGCCAGCAGCTTGGCGGGCATTCAGGGCTATGGCTACACCTTC. Translation gives CASSLAGIQGYGYTF.

The chain uses TRBV28 and TRBJ1-5, with 7 bases matching TRBD1. The CDR3 covers 14 residues. The V segment lost 7 bases and the J segment 0 bases; nucleotides outside the gene matches: 3. Germline assignment: CDR1 MDHEN and CDR2 SYDVKM. The CDR3 loop is CASKGGLSNQPQHF. In DNA form, the CDR3 reads TGTGCCAGCAAAGGGGGCCTTAGCAATCAGCCCCAGCATTTT. Supplemented by reference TRBV28 and TRBJ1-5, the full variable domain reads DVKVTQSSRYLVKRTGEKVFLECVQDMDHENMFWYRQDPGLGLRLIYFSYDVKMKEKGDIPEGYSVSREKKERFSLILESASTNQTSMYLCASKGGLSNQPQHFGDGTRLSIL.

This sequence joins TRBV5-1 and TRBJ2-1; unclear D gene. Germline V CDR1 and CDR2: SGHRS, YFSETQ. There are 15 residues in the CDR3. The V end lost 0 bases, the J end lost 0 bases, and 7 bases lay between the germline ends. The CDR3 loop is CASSLGASSYNEQFF. In DNA, the CDR3 is TGCGCCAGCAGCTTGGGGGCGAGCTCCTACAATGAGCAGTTCTTC. The whole variable domain, remainder taken from reference TRBV5-1 and TRBJ2-1, is KAGVTQTPRYLIKTRGQQVTLSCSPISGHRSVSWYQQTPGQGLQFLFEYFSETQRNKGNFPGRFSGRQFSNSRSEMNVSTLELGDSALYLCASSLGASSYNEQFFGPGTRLTVL.

This chain joins TRBV6-4 and TRBJ2-2, with TRBD1 matching 7 bases. The germline gives CDR1 MRHNA, CDR2 SNTAGT. The CDR3 runs 15 residues. J lost 3 bases, V lost 3 bases, and 4 bases had no gene match. CDR3 sequence reads: CASSEGTGDTGELFF. The DNA for the CDR3 is TGTGCCAGCAGTGAAGGCACAGGGGACACCGGGGAGCTGTTTTTT.

This chain joins TRBV6-1 and TRBJ1-1, with D perhaps matching TRBD1 (6 bases). The CDR3 loop spans 14 amino acids. Trimming took 3 bases from V and 3 from J, leaving 11 bases between them. Germline V gene lookup returns CDR1 MNHNS and CDR2 SASEGT. DNA of the CDR3: TGTGCCAGCAGTGAGGCACAGGGTTACACTGAAGCTTTCTTT. As protein: CASSEAQGYTEAFF.

The V call is TRBV4-1, the J call TRBJ2-6; TRBD1 matches at 7 bases. V shed 1 base, J shed 0 bases, and the junction held 9 bases outside the gene matches. The length of the CDR3 is 19 residues. The germline V gene encodes CDR1 MGHRA and CDR2 YSYEKL. CDR3 protein: CASSQARTGSVSGANVLTF. CDR3 nucleotides: TGCGCCAGCAGCCAAGCAAGGACAGGCTCAGTCTCTGGGGCCAACGTCCTGACTTTC.

The rearrangement links TRBV7-6 to TRBJ2-2, with D unclear. Germline V gives CDR1 SGHVS, CDR2 FNYEAQ. V was pared by 5 bases and J by 0 bases, with 13 bases between. The CDR3 contains 16 residues. The CDR3 sequence is CASSPRRLANTGELFF. CDR3 DNA sequence: TGTGCCAGCAGCCCTCGGCGGTTAGCGAACACCGGGGAGCTGTTTTTT. The variable domain in full, completed from reference TRBV7-6 and TRBJ2-2, reads GAGVSQSPRYKVTKRGQDVALRCDPISGHVSLYWYRQALGQGPEFLTYFNYEAQQDKSGLPNDRFSAERPEGSISTLTIQRTEQRDSAMYRCASSPRRLANTGELFFGEGSRLTVL.

The table lists this clone with a few counts. The V gene is TRBV28, the J gene TRBJ1-1; TRBD1 agrees at 7 bases. The V gene end was trimmed by 7 bases and the J gene end by 4 bases; junction bases not matched to a gene: 12. Germline V gives CDR1 MDHEN, CDR2 SYDVKM. The CDR3 spans 15 residues. The DNA of the CDR3 is TGTGCCAGCACTACATTAAGGGGGCGCCCCACTGAAGCTTTCTTT. Its translation: CASTTLRGRPTEAFF.

V usage is TRBV11-3 and J usage is TRBJ2-2; TRBD1 aligns across 7 bases. Germline V lookup: CDR1 SGHNT, CDR2 YENEEA. This CDR3 spans 18 amino acids. The trim removed 0 bases at V and 6 bases at J, leaving 13 bases unmatched. Written as DNA, the CDR3 is TGTGCCAGCAGCTTAGATCGTATGGCACAGGGGAGTCCCGGGGAGCTGTTTTTT. Protein product: CASSLDRMAQGSPGELFF.

As regards this clone: The junction shows a germline mismatch at one end, possibly a read error. The chain has TRBV7-7 and TRBJ2-3; 14 nucleotides agree with TRBD2. The CDR3 runs 16 residues. From germline, CDR1 is SSHAT and CDR2 FNYEAQ (reference sequence). CDR3 residues: CASSSGLAGARDTQYF. CDR3 nucleotides: TGTGCTAGCAGTTCGGGACTAGCGGGGGCGAGGGATACGCAGTATTTT.

The rearrangement joins TRBV10-3 to TRBJ1-6; 9 positions agree with TRBD1. The CDR3 sequence is 16 residues long. Trimming at V came to 3 bases and at J to 10 bases, leaving 10 bases not matched to a gene. Germline V lookup: CDR1 ENHRY, CDR2 SYGVKD. CDR3 coding DNA: TGTGCCATCAGTGAATCTACCGGGACAGGGCACTCACCCCTCCACTTT. Its protein product is CAISESTGTGHSPLHF.

This chain's CDR3 is CSVDAQAPTPYGYTF. The CDR3 bases are TGCAGCGTTGACGCTCAGGCTCCCACCCCCTATGGCTACACCTTC. The chain recombines TRBV29-1 with TRBJ1-2; D gene ambiguous. CDR3 length: 15 amino acids. The V end was cut by 3 bases, the J end by 4 bases, with 18 bases between. The germline gives CDR1 SQVTM, CDR2 ANQGSEA.

The chain carries TRBV5-1 and TRBJ1-2; D is possibly TRBD1 (6 bases). This CDR3 is built from 14 residues. Germline-derived CDR1 and CDR2 are SGHRS and YFSETQ. Deletions cut 5 bases from V and 1 base from J, with 12 bases between. The CDR3, as DNA: TGCGCCAGCAGTTGGTCAGGGGATAACTATGGCTACACCTTC. Protein product: CASSWSGDNYGYTF.

This clone was found a few times. DNA of the CDR3: TGTGCCAGCAGTGAGGACAGGGACACAGATACGCAGTATTTT. Translation gives CASSEDRDTDTQYF. The genes are TRBV6-1 and TRBJ2-3, with 8 bases aligning to TRBD1. V gave up 3 bases and J gave up 2 bases; unmatched junction bases: 1. The CDR3 loop spans 14 amino acids. Looked up from germline, CDR1 is MNHNS and CDR2 is SASEGT.

The chain joins TRBV19 to TRBJ2-1; 9 bases match TRBD1. This CDR3 contains 17 residues. Germline CDR1 is LNHDA and CDR2 is SQIVND (reference sequence). V was clipped by 6 bases and J by 6 bases; unmatched bases: 15. This chain's CDR3 is CASRGQGGLYAFNEQFF. The CDR3 coding sequence is TGTGCCAGTAGGGGACAGGGTGGCCTTTACGCTTTCAATGAGCAGTTCTTC. The full variable domain, its missing parts supplied by reference TRBV19 and TRBJ2-1, is DGGITQSPKYLFRKEGQNVTLSCEQNLNHDAMYWYRQDPGQGLRLIYYSQIVNDFQKGDIAEGYSVSREKKESFPLTVTSAQKNPTAFYLCASRGQGGLYAFNEQFFGPGTRLTVL.